The 21 T cell receptor beta chains below all came from one sample that was sequenced in a study of blood T cell repertoires in COVID-19 (dated by TCRdb to 2020 to 2022). Library generation was performed with the immunoSEQ multiplex PCR assay. The table comes from immuneACCESS by way of TCRdb, which keeps in-frame sequences with V and J called. Part of the clones is missing from these tables; in studies checked, under half for an unresolved V gene and the rest for unknown reasons. For this sample there are over 250,000 clones; approximately 91% appear just once. The ten largest clones represent about 0.74% of the sample. Sequenced material: peripheral blood. The receptors originated from a woman in her 30s with acute or convalescent COVID-19.

The V call is TRBV10-3, the J call TRBJ2-7; TRBD2 agrees at 7 bases. After removal of 11 bases from V and 0 bases from J, the junction contained 7 bases not matched to a gene. Germline-derived CDR1 and CDR2 are ENHRY and SYGVKD. CDR3 length: 13 residues. The CDR3 reads CASRSGTSYEQYF. The CDR3 nucleotides are TGTGCCTCCAGAAGCGGGACCTCCTACGAGCAGTACTTC.

The chain is built from TRBV5-6 and TRBJ2-7, with 10 bases that match TRBD2. The length of the CDR3 is 15 residues. CDR1 and CDR2 from the germline V gene are SGHDT and YYEEEE. V lost 5 bases and J lost 1; bases outside the gene matches: 6. The DNA of the CDR3 is TGTGCCAGCAGTTCTAGCGGGAGTTGGTCCTACGAGCAGTACTTC. Translation: CASSSSGSWSYEQYF. The variable domain in full, completed from reference TRBV5-6 and TRBJ2-7, reads DAGVTQSPTHLIKTRGQQVTLRCSPKSGHDTVSWYQQALGQGPQFIFQYYEEEERQRGNFPDRFSGHQFPNYSSELNVNALLLGDSALYLCASSSSGSWSYEQYFGPGTRLTVT.

This sequence joins TRBV19 and TRBJ2-2; 7 bases are shared with TRBD2. CDR1 LNHDA and CDR2 SQIVND come from the germline V gene (reference sequence). Unmatched junction bases numbered 12, after V lost 7 bases and J lost 4 bases. The CDR3 has 16 residues. The CDR3 sequence is CASNARRGGFTGELFF. The CDR3 bases are TGTGCCAGTAACGCCCGGAGGGGAGGGTTCACCGGGGAGCTGTTTTTT.

The chain recombines TRBV4-1 with TRBJ1-5; 7 bases match TRBD1. J lost 5 bases, V lost 2 bases, and 3 bases had no gene match. CDR1 and CDR2 (germline): MGHRA, YSYEKL. This CDR3 contains 14 residues. The CDR3 protein is CASSQITGDQPQHF. The CDR3 DNA sequence: TGCGCCAGCAGCCAAATAACAGGGGATCAGCCCCAGCATTTT.

This clone was recorded a few times. The CDR3 DNA reads as TGTGCCAGCGGCACAGGGGTATCCTACAATGAGCAGTTCTTC. Amino acids: CASGTGVSYNEQFF. This chain uses TRBV9 with TRBJ2-1; 7 bases match TRBD1. Trimming removed 7 bases from V and 1 base from J; junction bases left unmatched: 5. The CDR3 covers 14 residues. The germline V gene has CDR1 SGDLS and CDR2 YYNGEE.

For this clone: One end of the junction does not line up with germline, which may come from a read error. The V gene is TRBV7-8, the J gene TRBJ2-7, with D tentatively TRBD1 (5 bases). This CDR3 spans 14 amino acids. Germline V gene lookup returns CDR1 SGHVS and CDR2 FQNEAQ. CDR3 sequence: CASSLERGSHEQYF. The CDR3 DNA is TGTGCCAGCAGCTTAGAAAGGGGCTCCCACGAGCAGTACTTC.

Only a few counts were recorded for this clone. The chain is built from TRBV4-3 and TRBJ1-5; weak D call: TRBD1 (5 bases). Germline V gene sequence: CDR1 LGHNA, CDR2 YSLEER. With 4 bases removed from V and 2 bases from J, the gap between germline ends came to 9 bases. The CDR3 contains 14 residues. CDR3 in amino acids: CASSLREGNQPQHF. The CDR3 DNA sequence: TGCGCCAGCAGCCTCAGGGAGGGCAATCAGCCCCAGCATTTT.

The chain uses TRBV30 and TRBJ2-7, with 8 bases that match TRBD2. Germline lookup yields CDR1 GTSNPN and CDR2 SVGIG (reference sequence). The CDR3 runs 16 residues. The trim removed 5 bases at V and 7 bases at J, leaving 19 bases unmatched. This CDR3 is CAWAGRGTAIAREQYF. DNA of the CDR3: TGTGCCTGGGCCGGGAGGGGTACGGCCATCGCTCGGGAGCAGTACTTC.

About this clone: Other DNA sequences in the same sample also yield this CDR3. The chain combines TRBV11-2 with TRBJ2-7; 7 bases map to TRBD1. The ends lost 5 bases at V and 2 bases at J; junction bases unmatched: 3. This CDR3 spans 13 amino acids. Germline-derived CDR1 and CDR2 are SGHAT and FQNNGV. The CDR3 protein is CASSLGQTYEQYF. The CDR3 coding sequence is TGTGCCAGCAGCCTGGGACAGACCTACGAGCAGTACTTC. The full variable domain, its missing parts supplied by reference TRBV11-2 and TRBJ2-7, is EAGVAQSPRYKIIEKRQSVAFWCNPISGHATLYWYQQILGQGPKLLIQFQNNGVVDDSQLPKDRFSAERLKGVDSTLKIQPAKLEDSAVYLCASSLGQTYEQYFGPGTRLTVT.

V gene TRBV2 combines with J gene TRBJ2-2; D gene unclear. CDR1 is SNHLY, CDR2 FYNNEI, per germline. The length of the CDR3 is 13 residues. The V and J ends lost 6 bases and 1 base respectively, with 6 bases between them. The CDR3 region is CASSWQNTGELFF. The CDR3 bases are TGTGCCAGCAGCTGGCAGAACACCGGGGAGCTGTTTTTT.

This sequence joins TRBV27 and TRBJ1-5; TRBD1 aligns across 12 bases. The CDR3 is 17 residues long. Germline V CDR1 and CDR2: MNHEY, SMNVEV (reference sequence). V trimming: 3 bases; J trimming: 8 bases; junction bases outside the gene matches: 11. CDR3 loop: CASSFGPPGTGGKPQHF. In DNA, the CDR3 is TGTGCCAGCAGTTTTGGACCCCCCGGGACAGGGGGCAAGCCCCAGCATTTT.

V is TRBV27 and J is TRBJ1-1; TRBD1 might be the D (5 bases). Germline V gives CDR1 MNHEY, CDR2 SMNVEV (reference sequence). The V end was cut by 6 bases, the J end by 4 bases, with 18 bases between. The CDR3 consists of 15 residues. The CDR3 sequence: CASSPMGHPGTEAFF. The CDR3 coding sequence is TGTGCCAGCAGCCCAATGGGGCACCCGGGCACTGAAGCTTTCTTT.

The chain recombines TRBV5-4 with TRBJ2-7, with a weak D call TRBD1 (5 bases). This CDR3 spans 14 amino acids. Germline CDR1 reads SGHNT; CDR2 reads YYREEE (reference sequence). Trimming took off 4 bases at V and 2 bases at J, with 13 bases between the two ends. The chain's CDR3 is CASSQTTVPYEQYF. The CDR3 DNA reads as TGTGCCAGCAGCCAGACGACAGTTCCCTACGAGCAGTACTTC.

This rearrangement joins TRBV6-5 to TRBJ1-4; D is possibly TRBD1 (5 bases). The CDR3 has 15 residues. The germline V gene has CDR1 MNHEY and CDR2 SVGAGI. Between the trimmed V and J ends, which lost 0 bases and 8 bases, there was a span of 13 bases. CDR3 amino acids: CASSYSGAREEKLFF. The CDR3 coding sequence is TGTGCCAGCAGTTACTCAGGGGCGCGGGAAGAAAAACTGTTTTTT.

The genes are TRBV7-6 and TRBJ1-4; 8 nucleotides match TRBD1. Germline trimming cut 5 bases from V and 7 bases from J; bases unmatched to any gene: 9. The CDR3 is 15 residues long. Per germline, CDR1 SGHVS and CDR2 FNYEAQ. The CDR3 DNA sequence: TGTGCCAGCAGCCCATCCAGGGGGCGGGGTGAAAAACTGTTTTTT. This translates into CASSPSRGRGEKLFF. Together with reference TRBV7-6 and TRBJ1-4, the CDR3 gives the full variable domain: GAGVSQSPRYKVTKRGQDVALRCDPISGHVSLYWYRQALGQGPEFLTYFNYEAQQDKSGLPNDRFSAERPEGSISTLTIQRTEQRDSAMYRCASSPSRGRGEKLFFGSGTQLSVL.

This chain links TRBV5-6 with TRBJ2-7; 9 nucleotides align to TRBD1. CDR1 is SGHDT and CDR2 is YYEEEE in the germline V gene. V lost 3 bases and J lost 3; bases outside the gene matches: 7. CDR3 length: 15 residues. The CDR3 DNA reads as TGTGCCAGCAGCTGGGGACAGGGAAGATTCTACGAGCAGTACTTC. The encoded protein is CASSWGQGRFYEQYF.

In its sample, this clone was seen a few times. This rearrangement joins TRBV19 to TRBJ1-5; tentatively, D is TRBD1 (5 bases). Germline V CDR1 and CDR2: LNHDA, SQIVND (reference sequence). The CDR3 totals 14 residues. Trimming cost V 10 bases and J 0 bases, with 13 bases left between them. CDR3 amino acids: CATKAGHSNQPQHF. The CDR3 region has the DNA TGTGCCACCAAAGCGGGGCATAGCAATCAGCCCCAGCATTTT.

This chain links TRBV7-2 with TRBJ2-5; no definite D call. V was clipped by 5 bases and J by 2 bases, with 15 bases between them. Germline-derived CDR1 and CDR2 are SGHTA and FQGNSA. The CDR3 extends over 15 amino acids. CDR3 in amino acids: CASSTDPGPQETQYF. The CDR3 DNA sequence: TGTGCCAGCAGCACCGACCCAGGTCCGCAAGAGACCCAGTACTTC. The complete variable domain, with remaining parts taken from reference TRBV7-2 and TRBJ2-5, reads GAGVSQSPSNKVTEKGKDVELRCDPISGHTALYWYRQSLGQGLEFLIYFQGNSAPDKSGLPSDRFSAERTGGSVSTLTIQRTQQEDSAVYLCASSTDPGPQETQYFGPGTRLLVL.

The V and J genes are TRBV6-2 or TRBV6-3 and TRBJ1-5; 7 positions agree with TRBD1. Looked up from germline, CDR1 is MNHEY and CDR2 is SVGEGT. The trim removed 6 bases at V and 3 bases at J, leaving 11 bases unmatched. This CDR3 spans 16 amino acids. The CDR3: CASSESGTAYNQPQHF. The CDR3 DNA reads as TGTGCCAGCAGCGAATCCGGGACAGCTTACAATCAGCCCCAGCATTTT.

The chain recombines TRBV9 with TRBJ2-7; 9 bases are a match to TRBD2. Germline V gene data show CDR1 as SGDLS and CDR2 as YYNGEE. After removal of 5 bases from V and 0 bases from J, the junction contained 6 bases not matched to a gene. The CDR3 has 15 residues. Written as DNA, the CDR3 is TGTGCCAGCAGTGGGGGTAGCGGGAGCTCCTACGAGCAGTACTTC. This gives the protein CASSGGSGSSYEQYF. Looking up the rest from reference TRBV9 and TRBJ2-7 gives the full variable domain: DSGVTQTPKHLITATGQRVTLRCSPRSGDLSVYWYQQSLDQGLQFLIQYYNGEERAKGNILERFSAQQFPDLHSELNLSSLELGDSALYFCASSGGSGSSYEQYFGPGTRLTVT.

The rearrangement joins TRBV3-1 (or the pseudogene TRBV3-2) to TRBJ2-1, with 7 bases that match TRBD2. CDR3 length: 20 residues. V was pared by 3 bases and J by 2 bases, with 19 bases of the junction left unmatched. Germline assignment: CDR1 LGHDT and CDR2 YNNKEL (reference sequence). The CDR3 loop is CASSQDRSESSGTTYNEQFF. The CDR3 DNA reads TGTGCCAGCAGCCAGGACCGGTCGGAATCTAGCGGTACAACCTACAATGAGCAGTTCTTC.